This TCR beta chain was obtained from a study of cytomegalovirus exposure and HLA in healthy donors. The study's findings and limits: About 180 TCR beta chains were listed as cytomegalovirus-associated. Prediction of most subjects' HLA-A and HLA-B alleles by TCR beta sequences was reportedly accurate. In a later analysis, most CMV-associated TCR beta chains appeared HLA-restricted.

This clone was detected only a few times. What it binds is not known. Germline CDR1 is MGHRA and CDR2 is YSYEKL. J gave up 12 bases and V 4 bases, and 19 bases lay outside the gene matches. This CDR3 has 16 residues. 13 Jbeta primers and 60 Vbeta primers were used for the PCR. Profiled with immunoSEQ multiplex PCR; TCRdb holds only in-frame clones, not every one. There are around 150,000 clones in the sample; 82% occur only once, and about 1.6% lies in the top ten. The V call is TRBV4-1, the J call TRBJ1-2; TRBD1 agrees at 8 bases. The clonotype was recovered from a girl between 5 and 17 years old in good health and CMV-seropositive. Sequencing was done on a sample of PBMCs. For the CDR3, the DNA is TGCGCCAGCAGCCCCTATCCTCGACAGGGGTTCATGCCGGACACCTTC. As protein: CASSPYPRQGFMPDTF.